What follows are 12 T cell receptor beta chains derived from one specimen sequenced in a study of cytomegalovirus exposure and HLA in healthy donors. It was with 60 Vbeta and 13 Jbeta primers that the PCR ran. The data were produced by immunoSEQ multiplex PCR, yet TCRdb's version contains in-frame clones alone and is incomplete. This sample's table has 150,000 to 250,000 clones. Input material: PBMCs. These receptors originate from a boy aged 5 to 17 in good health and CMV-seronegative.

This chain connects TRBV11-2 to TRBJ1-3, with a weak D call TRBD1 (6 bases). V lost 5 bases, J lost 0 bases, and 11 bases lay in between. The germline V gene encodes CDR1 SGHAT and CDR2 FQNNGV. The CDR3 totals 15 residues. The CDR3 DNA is TGTGCCAGCAGCCTAGGACAGTTCTCTGGAAACACCATATATTTT. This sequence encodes CASSLGQFSGNTIYF.

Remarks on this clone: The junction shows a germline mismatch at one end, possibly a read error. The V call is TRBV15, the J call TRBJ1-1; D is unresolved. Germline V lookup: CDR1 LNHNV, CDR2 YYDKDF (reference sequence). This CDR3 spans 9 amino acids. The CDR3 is CATSSRIGF. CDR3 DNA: TGTGCCACCAGCAGTAGAATCGGCTTT.

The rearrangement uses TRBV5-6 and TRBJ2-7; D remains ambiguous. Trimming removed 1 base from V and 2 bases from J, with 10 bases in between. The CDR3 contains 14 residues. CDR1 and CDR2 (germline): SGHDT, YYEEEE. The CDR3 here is CASSLWVSPYEQYF. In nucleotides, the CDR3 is TGTGCCAGCAGCTTGTGGGTTAGCCCCTACGAGCAGTACTTC.

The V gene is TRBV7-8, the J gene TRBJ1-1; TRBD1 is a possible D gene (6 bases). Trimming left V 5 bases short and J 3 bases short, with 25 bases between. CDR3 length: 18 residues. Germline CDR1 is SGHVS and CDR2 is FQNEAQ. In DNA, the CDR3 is TGTGCCAGCAGCCACCTCTCTCCCGGGACATTGGGGGACACTGAAGCTTTCTTT. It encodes CASSHLSPGTLGDTEAFF.

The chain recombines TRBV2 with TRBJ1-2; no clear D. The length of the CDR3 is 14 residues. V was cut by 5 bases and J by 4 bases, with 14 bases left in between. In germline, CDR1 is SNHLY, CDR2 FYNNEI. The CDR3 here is CASSRTGEGYGYTF. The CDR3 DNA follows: TGTGCCAGCAGTCGGACGGGAGAGGGCTATGGCTACACCTTC. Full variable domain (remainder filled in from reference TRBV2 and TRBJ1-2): EPEVTQTPSHQVTQMGQEVILRCVPISNHLYFYWYRQILGQKVEFLVSFYNNEISEKSEIFDDQFSVERPDGSNFTLKIRSTKLEDSAMYFCASSRTGEGYGYTFGSGTRLTVV.

The CDR3 reads CASSPTGFTDTQYF. The CDR3 DNA follows: TGTGCCAGCTCCCCTACCGGGTTCACAGATACGCAGTATTTT. This chain uses TRBV18 with TRBJ2-3; D uncertain. The length of the CDR3 is 14 residues. V lost 6 bases, J lost 2 bases, and 12 bases lay in between. CDR1 is KGHSH, CDR2 LQKENI, per germline.

The CDR3 DNA reads as TGTGCCAGCAGTCCCGGGGTGAGGAACCTCCACTTT. Amino acid sequence: CASSPGVRNLHF. The chain recombines TRBV28 with TRBJ1-6; D not resolved. The germline V and J ends were trimmed by 5 bases and 15 bases, with 14 bases remaining between them. The CDR3 contains 12 residues. Germline CDR1 reads MDHEN; CDR2 reads SYDVKM. The whole variable domain, filled in from reference TRBV28 and TRBJ1-6, reads DVKVTQSSRYLVKRTGEKVFLECVQDMDHENMFWYRQDPGLGLRLIYFSYDVKMKEKGDIPEGYSVSREKKERFSLILESASTNQTSMYLCASSPGVRNLHFGNGTRLTVT.

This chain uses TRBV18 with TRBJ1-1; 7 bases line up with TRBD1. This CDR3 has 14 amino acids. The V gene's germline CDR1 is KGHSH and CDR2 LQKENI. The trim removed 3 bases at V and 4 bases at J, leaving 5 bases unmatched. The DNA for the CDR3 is TGTGCCAGCTCACCTCTCACAGGGGCCACTGAAGCTTTCTTT. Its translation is CASSPLTGATEAFF.

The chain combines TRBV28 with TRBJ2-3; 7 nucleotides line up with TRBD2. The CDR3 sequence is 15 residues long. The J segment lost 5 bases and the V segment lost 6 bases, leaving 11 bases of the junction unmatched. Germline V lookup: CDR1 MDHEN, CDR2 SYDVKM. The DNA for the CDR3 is TGTGCCAGCAGCGCAGCGGGGCGGCGAGGAGATACGCAGTATTTT. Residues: CASSAAGRRGDTQYF. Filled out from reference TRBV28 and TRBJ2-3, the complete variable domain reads DVKVTQSSRYLVKRTGEKVFLECVQDMDHENMFWYRQDPGLGLRLIYFSYDVKMKEKGDIPEGYSVSREKKERFSLILESASTNQTSMYLCASSAAGRRGDTQYFGPGTRLTVL.

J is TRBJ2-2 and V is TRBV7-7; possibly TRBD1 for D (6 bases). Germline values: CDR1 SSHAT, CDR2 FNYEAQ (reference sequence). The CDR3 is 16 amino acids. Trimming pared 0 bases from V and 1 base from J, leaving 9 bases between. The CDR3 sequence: CASSLAGGLNTGELFF. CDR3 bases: TGTGCCAGCAGCTTAGCTGGGGGCCTGAACACCGGGGAGCTGTTTTTT.

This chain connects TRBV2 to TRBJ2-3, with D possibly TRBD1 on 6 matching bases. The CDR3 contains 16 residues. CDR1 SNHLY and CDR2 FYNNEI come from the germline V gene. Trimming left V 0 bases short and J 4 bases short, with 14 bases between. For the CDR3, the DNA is TGTGCCAGCAGTGAAGCGATACTCAGGGGCTCAGATACGCAGTATTTT. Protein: CASSEAILRGSDTQYF.

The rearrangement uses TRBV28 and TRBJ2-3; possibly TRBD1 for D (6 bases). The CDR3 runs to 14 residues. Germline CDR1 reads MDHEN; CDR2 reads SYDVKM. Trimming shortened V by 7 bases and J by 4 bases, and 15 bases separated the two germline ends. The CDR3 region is CASITGFGSDTQYF. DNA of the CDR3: TGTGCCAGCATTACAGGGTTCGGTTCAGATACGCAGTATTTT.